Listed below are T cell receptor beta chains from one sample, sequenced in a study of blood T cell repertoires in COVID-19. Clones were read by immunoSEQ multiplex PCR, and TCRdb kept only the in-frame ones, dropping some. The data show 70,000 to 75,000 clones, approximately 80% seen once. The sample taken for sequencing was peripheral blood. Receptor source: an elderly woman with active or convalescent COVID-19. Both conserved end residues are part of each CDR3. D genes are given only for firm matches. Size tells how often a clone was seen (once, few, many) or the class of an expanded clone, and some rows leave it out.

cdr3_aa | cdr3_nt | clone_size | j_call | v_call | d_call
CASSLGEQGGNSPLHF | TGCGCCAGCAGCTTGGGAGAACAGGGGGGGAATTCACCCCTCCACTTT | NA | TRBJ1-6 | TRBV5-1 | TRBD1
CASSPSTGGNTGELFF | TGCGCCAGCAGTCCATCCACAGGGGGGAACACCGGGGAGCTGTTTTTT | few | TRBJ2-2 | TRBV5-1 | TRBD1
CASSLVRESSGRVTDTQYF | TGCGCCAGCAGCTTGGTGCGGGAGTCTAGCGGGAGAGTGACAGATACGCAGTATTTT | NA | TRBJ2-3 | TRBV5-1 | TRBD2
CASRLGPETQYF | TGTGCCAGCAGGTTGGGGCCAGAGACCCAGTACTTC | NA | TRBJ2-5 | TRBV12-3/TRBV12-4 | NA
CASSPRDYYPKNIQYF | TGTGCCAGCAGCCCTCGGGACTACTATCCCAAAAACATTCAGTACTTC | NA | TRBJ2-4 | TRBV9 | TRBD2
CASSEQGAPSTDTQYF | TGTGCCAGCAGTGAACAGGGGGCCCCAAGCACAGATACGCAGTATTTT | NA | TRBJ2-3 | TRBV6-1 | TRBD1
CASSQADSYEQYF | TGTGCCAGCAGCCAAGCGGACTCCTACGAGCAGTACTTC | NA | TRBJ2-7 | TRBV11-3 | NA
CASSPFTRGQGNTEAFF | TGTGCCAGCTCACCATTCACTAGGGGGCAGGGGAACACTGAAGCTTTCTTT | few | TRBJ1-1 | TRBV18 | TRBD1
CASSPPLSGTLKETQYF | TGCGCCAGCAGCCCCCCCCTCTCCGGGACTCTGAAAGAGACCCAGTACTTC | NA | TRBJ2-5 | TRBV5-1 | NA
CASSVGPTARTSTDTQYF | TGTGCCAGCAGCGTAGGACCCACCGCTAGGACTAGCACAGATACGCAGTATTTT | NA | TRBJ2-3 | TRBV9 | NA
CASSQVTGSGTREQYF | TGCGCCAGCAGCCAGGTTACAGGTTCTGGCACGCGGGAGCAGTACTTC | NA | TRBJ2-7 | TRBV4-1 | NA
CATRPRSSRNTGELFF | TGTGCCACCCGCCCCAGATCGTCCCGGAACACCGGGGAGCTGTTTTTT | NA | TRBJ2-2 | TRBV19 | NA
CASSPLQVRTDTQYF | TGTGCCAGCAGTCCGCTACAGGTACGGACAGATACGCAGTATTTT | NA | TRBJ2-3 | TRBV27 | NA
CASRTLNEQFF | TGTGCCAGCAGGACTCTCAATGAGCAGTTCTTC | once | TRBJ2-1 | TRBV27 | NA
CASRQLAGGPNEQFF | TGTGCCAGCAGACAACTAGCGGGAGGGCCAAATGAGCAGTTCTTC | NA | TRBJ2-1 | TRBV27 | TRBD2
CASSQGRLAGAYNEQFF | TGCGCCAGCAGCCAAGGGAGACTAGCGGGGGCTTACAATGAGCAGTTCTTC | NA | TRBJ2-1 | TRBV4-3 | TRBD2
CSAQGSTDTQYF | TGCAGCGCCCAGGGGAGCACAGATACGCAGTATTTT | NA | TRBJ2-3 | TRBV29-1 | NA
CASAGVAEKLFF | TGTGCCAGTGCGGGGGTTGCTGAAAAACTGTTTTTT | NA | TRBJ1-4 | TRBV27 | NA
CASSFRAGSSYEQYF | TGTGCCAGCAGTTTCAGGGCGGGATCCTCCTACGAGCAGTACTTC | NA | TRBJ2-7 | TRBV28 | NA
CASSLFGGSYEQYF | TGTGCCAGCAGTTTATTCGGGGGAAGCTACGAGCAGTACTTC | NA | TRBJ2-7 | TRBV28 | NA
CASTDMNTEAFF | TGTGCCAGCACAGATATGAACACTGAAGCTTTCTTT | few | TRBJ1-1 | TRBV6-6 | NA
CASLDSENTEAFF | TGTGCCAGTTTGGACAGCGAGAACACTGAAGCTTTCTTT | once | TRBJ1-1 | TRBV19 | NA
CASSRITGIDETQYF | TGTGCCAGCAGCCGAATCACCGGGATCGACGAGACCCAGTACTTC | NA | TRBJ2-5 | TRBV7-9 | NA
CAWREKGARGYEQYF | TGTGCCTGGAGGGAGAAAGGGGCCCGAGGCTACGAGCAGTACTTC | NA | TRBJ2-7 | TRBV30 | NA